This T cell receptor (beta chain) originates from a study of blood T cell repertoires in COVID-19. In the study overall: PBMCs, B-cell-depleted T cells, or T cells were the source of the cDNA or gDNA that made up the material.

CDR1 MNHEY and CDR2 SVGAGI come from the germline V gene. The CDR3 has 14 residues. Trimming removed 3 bases from V and 4 bases from J, with 7 bases in between. The method was immunoSEQ multiplex PCR; TCRdb's version includes in-frame clones alone and lacks a portion of them. The table has over 95,000 clones, around 88% seen once. The source of this sequence is a human donor with acute or convalescent COVID-19. The donor label of this sample is uncertain. The chain has TRBV6-5 and TRBJ1-6; D ambiguous. Sequenced sample: peripheral blood. CDR3 nucleotides: TGTGCCAGCAGTTATGGAGTATATAATTCACCCCTCCACTTT. Translated: CASSYGVYNSPLHF.